The clone carrying this TCR beta chain was picked up one time. As yet, its antigen is unknown. These data come from a study of shared clonotypes between healthy human individuals. Turning to the study itself: Researchers assigned three CD4 naive, three CD4 memory, two CD8 naive and one CD8 memory plate to each donor. The study, taken as a whole, reports: Enrolling few donors narrowed the genetic and exposure-history diversity that was represented.

The germline V gene has CDR1 SGDLS and CDR2 YYNGEE. This CDR3 is 13 amino acids long. J lost 15 bases, V lost 4 bases, and 7 bases had no gene match. At the deep level, the assay was run. The assay was immunoSEQ multiplex PCR, and TCRdb's table has in-frame clones only and misses some. The sample holds roughly 1,500,000 clones, 97% to 99% seen once. The sample taken for sequencing was naive CD4+ T cells sorted from blood. Documented subset: CD45RA+ positively selected. The rearrangement links TRBV9 to TRBJ2-4, with 13 positions matching TRBD2. This receptor was taken from a man aged 25-45 years in good health. The CDR3 loop reads CASSPRTSGSWYF. CDR3 bases: TGTGCCAGCAGCCCCCGGACTAGCGGGAGCTGGTACTTC.